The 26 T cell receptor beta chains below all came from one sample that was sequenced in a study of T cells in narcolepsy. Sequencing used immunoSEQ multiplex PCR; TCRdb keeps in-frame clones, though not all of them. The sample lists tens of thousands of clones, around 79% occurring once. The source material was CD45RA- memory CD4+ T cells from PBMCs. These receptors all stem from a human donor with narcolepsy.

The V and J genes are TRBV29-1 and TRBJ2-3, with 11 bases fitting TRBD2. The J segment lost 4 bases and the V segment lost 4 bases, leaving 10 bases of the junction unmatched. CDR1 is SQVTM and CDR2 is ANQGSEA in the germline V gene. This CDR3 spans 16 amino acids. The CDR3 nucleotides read TGCAGCGTTGGGGGTATAGCGGGAGGGAGCCCAGATACGCAGTATTTT. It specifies CSVGGIAGGSPDTQYF.

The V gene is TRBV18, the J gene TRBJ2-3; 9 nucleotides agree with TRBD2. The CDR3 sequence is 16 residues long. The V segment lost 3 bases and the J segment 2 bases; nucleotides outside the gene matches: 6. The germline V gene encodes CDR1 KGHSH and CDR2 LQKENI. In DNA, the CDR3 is TGTGCCAGCTCACCGACAAGCGGGAGGTCCACAGATACGCAGTATTTT. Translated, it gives CASSPTSGRSTDTQYF.

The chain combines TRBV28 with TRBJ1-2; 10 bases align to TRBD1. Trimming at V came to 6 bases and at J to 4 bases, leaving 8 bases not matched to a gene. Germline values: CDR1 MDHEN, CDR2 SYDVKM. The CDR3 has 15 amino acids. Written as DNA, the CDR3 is TGTGCCAGCAGCTCCGGGACAGGGGTGGGCTATGGCTACACCTTC. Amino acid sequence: CASSSGTGVGYGYTF.

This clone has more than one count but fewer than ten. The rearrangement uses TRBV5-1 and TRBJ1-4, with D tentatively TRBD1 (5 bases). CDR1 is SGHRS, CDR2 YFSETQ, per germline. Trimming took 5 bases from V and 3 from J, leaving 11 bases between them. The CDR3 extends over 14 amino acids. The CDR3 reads CASSSSGANEKLFF. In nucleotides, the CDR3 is TGCGCCAGCAGTTCATCGGGGGCTAATGAAAAACTGTTTTTT.

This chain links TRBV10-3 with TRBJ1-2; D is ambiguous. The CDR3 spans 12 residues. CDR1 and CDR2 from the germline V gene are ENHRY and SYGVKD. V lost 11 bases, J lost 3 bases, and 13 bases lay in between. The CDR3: CAATDGDYGYTF. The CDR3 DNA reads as TGTGCCGCCACCGACGGGGACTATGGCTACACCTTC.

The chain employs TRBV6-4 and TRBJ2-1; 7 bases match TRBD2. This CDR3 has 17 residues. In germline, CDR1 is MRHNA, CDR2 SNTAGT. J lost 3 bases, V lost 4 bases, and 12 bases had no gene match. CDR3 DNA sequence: TGTGCCAGCAGTGTTCGGGGGAGCGGGATTGGCTACAATGAGCAGTTCTTC. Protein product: CASSVRGSGIGYNEQFF.

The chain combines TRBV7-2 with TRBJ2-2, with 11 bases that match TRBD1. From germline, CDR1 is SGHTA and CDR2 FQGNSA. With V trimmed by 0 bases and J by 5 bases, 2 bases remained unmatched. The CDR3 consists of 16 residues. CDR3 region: CASSLAGQGVTGELFF. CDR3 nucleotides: TGTGCCAGCAGCTTAGCGGGACAGGGGGTAACCGGGGAGCTGTTTTTT.

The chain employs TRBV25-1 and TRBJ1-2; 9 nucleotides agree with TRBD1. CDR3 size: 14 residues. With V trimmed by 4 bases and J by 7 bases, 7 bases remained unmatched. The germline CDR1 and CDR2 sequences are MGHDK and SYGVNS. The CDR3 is CASSADRGLRGYTF. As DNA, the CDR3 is TGTGCCAGCAGTGCCGACAGGGGGTTACGTGGCTACACCTTC.

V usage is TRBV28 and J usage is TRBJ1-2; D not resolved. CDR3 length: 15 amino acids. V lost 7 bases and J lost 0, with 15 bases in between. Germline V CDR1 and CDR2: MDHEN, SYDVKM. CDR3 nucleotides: TGTGCCAGCACCCCTTACCCCGGTTCTAACTATGGCTACACCTTC. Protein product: CASTPYPGSNYGYTF.

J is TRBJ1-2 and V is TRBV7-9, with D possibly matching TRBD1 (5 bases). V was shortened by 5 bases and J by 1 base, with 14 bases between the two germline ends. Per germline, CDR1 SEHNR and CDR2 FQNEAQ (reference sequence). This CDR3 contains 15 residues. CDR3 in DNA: TGTGCCAGCAGCCGGGGGGGACGGAATAACTATGGCTACACCTTC. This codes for CASSRGGRNNYGYTF.

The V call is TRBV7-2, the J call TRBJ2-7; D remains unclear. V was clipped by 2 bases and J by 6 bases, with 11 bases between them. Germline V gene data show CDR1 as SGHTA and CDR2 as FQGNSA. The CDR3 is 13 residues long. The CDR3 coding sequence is TGTGCCAGCAGCTTACCCCACCGGGTCGAGCAGTACTTC. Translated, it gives CASSLPHRVEQYF.

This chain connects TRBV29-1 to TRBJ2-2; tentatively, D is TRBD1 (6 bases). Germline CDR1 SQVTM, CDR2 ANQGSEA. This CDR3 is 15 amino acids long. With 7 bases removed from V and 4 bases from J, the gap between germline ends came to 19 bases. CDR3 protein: CSAGAETGVTGELFF. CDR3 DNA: TGCAGCGCCGGTGCGGAGACAGGAGTCACCGGGGAGCTGTTTTTT.

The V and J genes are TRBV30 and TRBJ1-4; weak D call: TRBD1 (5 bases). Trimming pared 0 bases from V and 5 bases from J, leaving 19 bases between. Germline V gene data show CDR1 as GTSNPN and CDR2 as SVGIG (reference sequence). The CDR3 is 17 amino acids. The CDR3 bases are TGTGCCTGGAGTGTACATTTGTCGGGACGGAACAATGAAAAACTGTTTTTT. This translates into CAWSVHLSGRNNEKLFF. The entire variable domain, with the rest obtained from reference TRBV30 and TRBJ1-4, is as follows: SQTIHQWPATLVQPVGSPLSLECTVEGTSNPNLYWYRQAAGRGLQLLFYSVGIGQISSEVPQNLSASRPQDRQFILSSKKLLLSDSGFYLCAWSVHLSGRNNEKLFFGSGTQLSVL.

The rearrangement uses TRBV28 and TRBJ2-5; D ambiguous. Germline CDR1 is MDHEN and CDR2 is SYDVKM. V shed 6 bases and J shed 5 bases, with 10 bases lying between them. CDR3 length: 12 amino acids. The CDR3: CASSGTRETQYF. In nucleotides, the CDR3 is TGTGCCAGCAGCGGCACCCGGGAGACCCAGTACTTC. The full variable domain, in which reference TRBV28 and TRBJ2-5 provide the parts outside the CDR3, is DVKVTQSSRYLVKRTGEKVFLECVQDMDHENMFWYRQDPGLGLRLIYFSYDVKMKEKGDIPEGYSVSREKKERFSLILESASTNQTSMYLCASSGTRETQYFGPGTRLLVL.

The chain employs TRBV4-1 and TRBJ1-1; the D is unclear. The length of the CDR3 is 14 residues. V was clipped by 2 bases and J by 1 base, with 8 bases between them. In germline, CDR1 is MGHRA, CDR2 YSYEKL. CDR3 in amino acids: CASSQWQSNTEAFF. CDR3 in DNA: TGCGCCAGCAGCCAATGGCAGTCGAACACTGAAGCTTTCTTT.

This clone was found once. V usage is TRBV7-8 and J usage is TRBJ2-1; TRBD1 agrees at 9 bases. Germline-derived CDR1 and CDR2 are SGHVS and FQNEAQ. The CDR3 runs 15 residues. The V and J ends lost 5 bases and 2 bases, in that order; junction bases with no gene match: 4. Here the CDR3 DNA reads TGTGCCAGCAGCCGCCGACAGGGGGCCTACAATGAGCAGTTCTTC. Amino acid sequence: CASSRRQGAYNEQFF. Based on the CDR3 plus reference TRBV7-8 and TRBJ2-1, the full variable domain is GAGVSQSPRYKVAKRGQDVALRCDPISGHVSLFWYQQALGQGPEFLTYFQNEAQLDKSGLPSDRFFAERPEGSVSTLKIQRTQQEDSAVYLCASSRRQGAYNEQFFGPGTRLTVL.

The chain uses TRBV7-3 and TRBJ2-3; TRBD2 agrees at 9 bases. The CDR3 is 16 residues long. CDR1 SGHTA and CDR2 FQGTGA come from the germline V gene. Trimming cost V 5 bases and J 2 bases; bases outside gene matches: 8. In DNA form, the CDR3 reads TGTGCCAGCAGCCTAGAGCGGGAGGCTCCCACAGATACGCAGTATTTT. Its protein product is CASSLEREAPTDTQYF.

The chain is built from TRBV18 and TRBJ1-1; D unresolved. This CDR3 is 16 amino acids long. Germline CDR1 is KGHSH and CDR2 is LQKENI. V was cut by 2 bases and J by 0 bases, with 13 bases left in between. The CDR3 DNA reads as TGTGCCAGCTCACCAGGCAGTAAATTCATGAACACTGAAGCTTTCTTT. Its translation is CASSPGSKFMNTEAFF.

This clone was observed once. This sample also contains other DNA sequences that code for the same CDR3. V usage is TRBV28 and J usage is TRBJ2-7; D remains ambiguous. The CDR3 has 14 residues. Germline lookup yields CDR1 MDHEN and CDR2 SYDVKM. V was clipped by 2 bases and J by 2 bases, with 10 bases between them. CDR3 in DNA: TGTGCCAGCAGTTTACTAACGGCCACCTACGAGCAGTACTTC. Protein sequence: CASSLLTATYEQYF. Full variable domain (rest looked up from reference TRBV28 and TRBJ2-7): DVKVTQSSRYLVKRTGEKVFLECVQDMDHENMFWYRQDPGLGLRLIYFSYDVKMKEKGDIPEGYSVSREKKERFSLILESASTNQTSMYLCASSLLTATYEQYFGPGTRLTVT.

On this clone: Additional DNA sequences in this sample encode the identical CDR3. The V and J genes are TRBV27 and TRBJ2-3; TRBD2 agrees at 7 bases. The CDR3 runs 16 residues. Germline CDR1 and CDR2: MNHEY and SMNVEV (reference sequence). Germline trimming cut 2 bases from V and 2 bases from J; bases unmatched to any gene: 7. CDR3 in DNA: TGTGCCAGCAGTTTAACCCTAGCGGTGAACACAGATACGCAGTATTTT. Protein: CASSLTLAVNTDTQYF.

The CDR3 sequence: CASSPGTPGALDYEQYF. CDR3 DNA: TGCGCCAGCAGCCCGGGGACGCCGGGGGCTTTAGACTACGAGCAGTACTTC. This chain uses TRBV5-1 with TRBJ2-7; the D call may be TRBD1 or TRBD2 (6 bases each). Per the germline V gene, CDR1 is SGHRS and CDR2 is YFSETQ. This CDR3 comprises 17 residues. V was clipped by 4 bases and J by 3 bases, with 23 bases between them.

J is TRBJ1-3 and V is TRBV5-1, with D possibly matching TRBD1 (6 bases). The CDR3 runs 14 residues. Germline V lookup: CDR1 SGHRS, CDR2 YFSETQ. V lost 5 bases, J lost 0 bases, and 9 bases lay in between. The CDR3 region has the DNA TGCGCCAGCAGTCCACAGGGCTCTGGAAACACCATATATTTT. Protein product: CASSPQGSGNTIYF.

The chain's CDR3 is CASSFYYGYTF. The DNA for the CDR3 is TGTGCCAGCAGTTTCTACTATGGCTACACCTTC. The chain employs TRBV28 and TRBJ1-2, with D hard to call. CDR3 length: 11 amino acids. The ends were cut back, 3 bases at V and 3 bases at J, with 2 bases in the middle. Germline CDR1 MDHEN, CDR2 SYDVKM.

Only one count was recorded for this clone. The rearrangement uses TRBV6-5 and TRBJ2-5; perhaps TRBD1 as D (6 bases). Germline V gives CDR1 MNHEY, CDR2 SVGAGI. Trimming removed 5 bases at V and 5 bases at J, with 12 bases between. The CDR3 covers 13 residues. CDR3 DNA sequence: TGTGCCAGCAGTGGACAGACCCGGGAGACCCAGTACTTC. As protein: CASSGQTRETQYF.

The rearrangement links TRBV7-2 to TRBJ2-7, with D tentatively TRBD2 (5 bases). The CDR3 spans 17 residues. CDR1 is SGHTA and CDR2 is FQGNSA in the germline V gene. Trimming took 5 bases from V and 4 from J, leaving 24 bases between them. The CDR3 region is CASSQAHSSAPRYEQYF. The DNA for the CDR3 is TGTGCCAGCAGCCAGGCCCATAGTAGCGCCCCTAGATACGAGCAGTACTTC.

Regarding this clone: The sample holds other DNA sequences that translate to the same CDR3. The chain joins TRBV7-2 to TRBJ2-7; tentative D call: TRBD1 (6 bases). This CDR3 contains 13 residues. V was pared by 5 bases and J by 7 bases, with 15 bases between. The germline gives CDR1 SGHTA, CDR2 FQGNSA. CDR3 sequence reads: CASSHRQAHEQYF. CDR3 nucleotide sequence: TGTGCCAGCAGCCACCGACAGGCCCATGAGCAGTACTTC.